This TCR beta chain is from a study of metastatic and nonmetastatic thyroid tumors. This clone was seen repeatedly, ten times or more. Not a single patient had been given any form of treatment at any point before undergoing thyroid surgery. TCRdb re-called the PCR reads through MiXCR. The table lists around 37,000 clones, roughly a quarter of them singletons, with approximately 9.9% in the top ten. CDR1 and CDR2 from the germline V gene are DFQATT and SNEGSKA (reference sequence). CDR3 length equals 11 residues. The ends were cut back, 1 base at V and 5 bases at J, with 5 bases in the middle. Sequenced sample: blood. The rearrangement uses TRBV20-1 and TRBJ2-5; D not resolved. The sequence derives from a female donor with papillary thyroid cancer or a benign thyroid nodule (not recorded which). Some clones in this sample may be carry-over from other donors' samples. The CDR3 bases are TGCAGTGCTAGAGTGAGGGAGACCCAGTACTTC. Its translation is CSARVRETQYF.